This is a list of T cell receptor beta chains from one sample in a study of Ad26.COV2.S vaccination and SARS-CoV-2 variants. Using immunoSEQ multiplex PCR, the repertoire was profiled, and TCRdb retains in-frame clones only, with some absent. The sample shows 300,000 to 400,000 clones, roughly 88% of them seen only once. The source was peripheral blood, collected in a trial of Ad26.COV2.S vaccine versus placebo. These receptors were collected from a person between 18 and 65 years old who received the Ad26.COV2.S COVID-19 vaccine or a placebo. The CDR3 runs from the conserved cysteine through the conserved F or W. The order of the fields is clone size, CDR3 length, J gene, D gene, V gene, CDR3 DNA, CDR3 protein. A D gene is named only where the DNA matches it firmly. The size field is filled for only some rows; it gives once, few, many or a size class.

abundance: -; len: 17; j_gene: TRBJ2-1; d_gene: TRBD2; v_gene: TRBV27; CDR3nt: TGTGCCAGCAGTTCAACCTTACTAGCGGGAGTGGGGGTTGAGCAGTTCTTC; CDR3aa: CASSSTLLAGVGVEQFF
abundance: -; len: 14; j_gene: TRBJ1-2; d_gene: -; v_gene: TRBV4-3; CDR3nt: TGCGCCAGCAGCCGGATGAGAGAGAACTATGGCTACACCTTC; CDR3aa: CASSRMRENYGYTF
abundance: -; len: 15; j_gene: TRBJ2-7; d_gene: TRBD1; v_gene: TRBV5-1; CDR3nt: TGCGCCAGCAGCGTGGGGACAGGGGGCTACTACGAGCAGTACTTC; CDR3aa: CASSVGTGGYYEQYF
abundance: -; len: 14; j_gene: TRBJ1-1; d_gene: -; v_gene: TRBV7-9; CDR3nt: TGTGCCAGCAGCTTAGCTTTGGGAGGGGGAAAAGCTTTCTTT; CDR3aa: CASSLALGGGKAFF
abundance: -; len: 15; j_gene: TRBJ1-4; d_gene: -; v_gene: TRBV30; CDR3nt: TGTGCCTGGAGTGTAACGCAGGAGACTAATGAAAAACTGTTTTTT; CDR3aa: CAWSVTQETNEKLFF
abundance: once; len: 15; j_gene: TRBJ2-3; d_gene: TRBD1; v_gene: TRBV3-1/TRBV3-2; CDR3nt: TGTGCCAGCAGCCCTGGACAGGGGATCTTAACTACGCAGTATTTT; CDR3aa: CASSPGQGILTTQYF
abundance: -; len: 13; j_gene: TRBJ2-7; d_gene: -; v_gene: TRBV10-3; CDR3nt: TGTGCCATCAGTGAAGGGAACTCCTACGAGCAGTACTTC; CDR3aa: CAISEGNSYEQYF
abundance: -; len: 14; j_gene: TRBJ2-1; d_gene: -; v_gene: TRBV20-1; CDR3nt: TGCAGTGCTAGTACGGGCGGGGTTCACAATGAGCAGTTCTTC; CDR3aa: CSASTGGVHNEQFF
abundance: -; len: 17; j_gene: TRBJ1-4; d_gene: -; v_gene: TRBV15; CDR3nt: TGTGCCACCAGCTCGCAGTGGATGGGCTCAACTAATGAAAAACTGTTTTTT; CDR3aa: CATSSQWMGSTNEKLFF
abundance: few; len: 17; j_gene: TRBJ2-2; d_gene: TRBD2; v_gene: TRBV3-1/TRBV3-2; CDR3nt: TGTGCCAGCAGCCCGGGACTAGCGGGGGTTGGCACCGGGGAGCTGTTTTTT; CDR3aa: CASSPGLAGVGTGELFF
abundance: -; len: 13; j_gene: TRBJ2-1; d_gene: -; v_gene: TRBV13; CDR3nt: TGTGCCAGCAGCTTACAAACTTACAATGAGCAGTTCTTC; CDR3aa: CASSLQTYNEQFF
abundance: -; len: 17; j_gene: TRBJ1-2; d_gene: -; v_gene: TRBV2; CDR3nt: TGTGCCAGCAGTGAATCTGCCATGGGCCGGGACGTTGATGGCTACACCTTC; CDR3aa: CASSESAMGRDVDGYTF
abundance: -; len: 15; j_gene: TRBJ2-2; d_gene: TRBD1; v_gene: TRBV6-5; CDR3nt: TGTGCCAGCACCCAGGGGGAGTCGAACACCGGGGAGCTGTTTTTT; CDR3aa: CASTQGESNTGELFF
abundance: -; len: 15; j_gene: TRBJ1-4; d_gene: TRBD1; v_gene: TRBV5-1; CDR3nt: TGCGCCAGCAGCTCTCAGGGGGCAGCTAATGAAAAACTGTTTTTT; CDR3aa: CASSSQGAANEKLFF
abundance: -; len: 15; j_gene: TRBJ1-1; d_gene: -; v_gene: TRBV7-9; CDR3nt: TGTGCCAGCAGCTTAGAGGGGACTATCAACACTGAAGCTTTCTTT; CDR3aa: CASSLEGTINTEAFF
abundance: -; len: 15; j_gene: TRBJ1-4; d_gene: -; v_gene: TRBV10-3; CDR3nt: TGTGCCATCAGTGAGTCGAGGCAGGCTCTTGAAAAACTGTTTTTT; CDR3aa: CAISESRQALEKLFF
abundance: -; len: 12; j_gene: TRBJ1-5; d_gene: -; v_gene: TRBV12-3/TRBV12-4; CDR3nt: TGTGCCAGCAGTAGGGATAATCAGCCCCAGCATTTT; CDR3aa: CASSRDNQPQHF
abundance: -; len: 16; j_gene: TRBJ1-1; d_gene: -; v_gene: TRBV10-3; CDR3nt: TGTGCCATCAGTGAACCGGACAGTCCTGATAACACTGAAGCTTTCTTT; CDR3aa: CAISEPDSPDNTEAFF
abundance: -; len: 17; j_gene: TRBJ2-1; d_gene: -; v_gene: TRBV6-6; CDR3nt: TGTGCCAGCAGTCCAGCGAAGTCCGGATTCGCCGGCAATGAGCAGTTCTTC; CDR3aa: CASSPAKSGFAGNEQFF
abundance: -; len: 14; j_gene: TRBJ1-2; d_gene: -; v_gene: TRBV19; CDR3nt: TGTGCCAGTGAGCGTAACAGGGACCACTATGGCTACACCTTC; CDR3aa: CASERNRDHYGYTF
abundance: -; len: 16; j_gene: TRBJ1-3; d_gene: -; v_gene: TRBV30; CDR3nt: TGTGCCTGGATTCATCCTGGGGGGGCCGCTGGAAACACCATATATTTT; CDR3aa: CAWIHPGGAAGNTIYF
abundance: -; len: 13; j_gene: TRBJ2-3; d_gene: -; v_gene: TRBV10-3; CDR3nt: TGTGCCATCAGTGAGGGCGGGAAATATACGCAGTATTTT; CDR3aa: CAISEGGKYTQYF
abundance: few; len: 14; j_gene: TRBJ1-5; d_gene: -; v_gene: TRBV12-5; CDR3nt: TGTGCTAGTGGTCTGGACATCAGCAATCAGCCCCAGCATTTT; CDR3aa: CASGLDISNQPQHF
abundance: -; len: 15; j_gene: TRBJ1-1; d_gene: -; v_gene: TRBV11-3; CDR3nt: TGTGCCAGCAGCTTAAGGGGTGTTGTGAACACTGAAGCTTTCTTT; CDR3aa: CASSLRGVVNTEAFF
abundance: -; len: 17; j_gene: TRBJ1-2; d_gene: TRBD1; v_gene: TRBV9; CDR3nt: TGTGCCAGCAGCGCGGGACTGACGGGACAGGGTAAGATCGGCTACACCTTC; CDR3aa: CASSAGLTGQGKIGYTF
abundance: -; len: 19; j_gene: TRBJ1-5; d_gene: TRBD1; v_gene: TRBV19; CDR3nt: TGTGCCAGTAGGGGGGACGGGCAACAGGGGGCATATAGCAATCAGCCCCAGCATTTT; CDR3aa: CASRGDGQQGAYSNQPQHF
abundance: -; len: 16; j_gene: TRBJ2-1; d_gene: TRBD2; v_gene: TRBV10-3; CDR3nt: TGTGCCATCACTGACCCCGGGACTAGCGGGGGGAATGAGCAGTTCTTC; CDR3aa: CAITDPGTSGGNEQFF
abundance: once; len: 14; j_gene: TRBJ1-6; d_gene: -; v_gene: TRBV3-1/TRBV3-2; CDR3nt: TGTGCCAGCACTTCGGACAGCTCAAATTCACCCCTCCACTTT; CDR3aa: CASTSDSSNSPLHF
abundance: -; len: 17; j_gene: TRBJ2-2; d_gene: -; v_gene: TRBV5-1; CDR3nt: TGCGCCAGCAGCCCGGGATGGTGGCTTTCGAACACCGGGGAGCTGTTTTTT; CDR3aa: CASSPGWWLSNTGELFF
abundance: once; len: 16; j_gene: TRBJ2-5; d_gene: TRBD2; v_gene: TRBV7-9; CDR3nt: TGTGCCAGCAGCTTAGTGGTAGCGGGCCCTGAAGAGACCCAGTACTTC; CDR3aa: CASSLVVAGPEETQYF
abundance: -; len: 18; j_gene: TRBJ1-2; d_gene: TRBD1; v_gene: TRBV6-6; CDR3nt: TGTGCCAGCAGTCCGTTAATTACATTGGGGACAGCGAGGTTTGGCTACACCTTC; CDR3aa: CASSPLITLGTARFGYTF
abundance: -; len: 14; j_gene: TRBJ2-5; d_gene: -; v_gene: TRBV7-7; CDR3nt: TGTGCCAGCGGCCCCTTGCAGGGGCAAGAGACCCAGTACTTC; CDR3aa: CASGPLQGQETQYF
abundance: -; len: 15; j_gene: TRBJ1-2; d_gene: -; v_gene: TRBV19; CDR3nt: TGTGCCAGTAAGAACGAACAGGTTAAAGCCTATGGCTACACCTTC; CDR3aa: CASKNEQVKAYGYTF
abundance: -; len: 17; j_gene: TRBJ1-3; d_gene: -; v_gene: TRBV4-1; CDR3nt: TGCGCCAGCAGCCAAGAAGGATTTCAGGGTACTGGAAACACCATATATTTT; CDR3aa: CASSQEGFQGTGNTIYF
abundance: -; len: 11; j_gene: TRBJ1-4; d_gene: -; v_gene: TRBV19; CDR3nt: TGTGCCAGTAGTATGGGAGGAAAACTGTTTTTT; CDR3aa: CASSMGGKLFF
abundance: -; len: 14; j_gene: TRBJ1-1; d_gene: -; v_gene: TRBV28; CDR3nt: TGTGCCAGCAGTTATTGGTCGATGAACACTGAAGCTTTCTTT; CDR3aa: CASSYWSMNTEAFF
abundance: -; len: 17; j_gene: TRBJ2-1; d_gene: TRBD1; v_gene: TRBV9; CDR3nt: TGTGCCAGCAGCGTAGTGGGACAGGGGATCTCCTACAATGAGCAGTTCTTC; CDR3aa: CASSVVGQGISYNEQFF
abundance: once; len: 14; j_gene: TRBJ2-5; d_gene: TRBD2; v_gene: TRBV27; CDR3nt: TGTGCCAGCAGTACGACTAGCGGGAGGAAGACCCAGTACTTC; CDR3aa: CASSTTSGRKTQYF
abundance: once; len: 14; j_gene: TRBJ1-1; d_gene: -; v_gene: TRBV30; CDR3nt: TGTGCCTGGAGTGTACCGGAGGTGAACCCTGAAGCTTTCTTT; CDR3aa: CAWSVPEVNPEAFF
abundance: -; len: 15; j_gene: TRBJ1-1; d_gene: TRBD1; v_gene: TRBV7-9; CDR3nt: TGTGCCAGCAGCTTGGGGACAGGGGGCGACGTTGAAGCTTTCTTT; CDR3aa: CASSLGTGGDVEAFF
abundance: -; len: 16; j_gene: TRBJ2-2; d_gene: TRBD1; v_gene: TRBV4-3; CDR3nt: TGCGCCAGCAGCCAAGATTACAGGGGCCCCACCGGGGAGCTGTTTTTT; CDR3aa: CASSQDYRGPTGELFF
abundance: few; len: 17; j_gene: TRBJ1-2; d_gene: TRBD1; v_gene: TRBV4-1; CDR3nt: TGCGCCAGCAGCCAAGCGGAACGGCGTCAGGGGGTTGGTGGCTACACCTTC; CDR3aa: CASSQAERRQGVGGYTF
abundance: -; len: 15; j_gene: TRBJ1-3; d_gene: -; v_gene: TRBV4-2; CDR3nt: TGTGCCAGCAGCCAAGATGAAAGGGATGGAAACACCATATATTTT; CDR3aa: CASSQDERDGNTIYF
abundance: -; len: 14; j_gene: TRBJ1-2; d_gene: TRBD1; v_gene: TRBV4-3; CDR3nt: TGCGCCAGCAGCCAGGCTGACAGGGGGGACGGCTACACCTTC; CDR3aa: CASSQADRGDGYTF
abundance: -; len: 15; j_gene: TRBJ2-3; d_gene: -; v_gene: TRBV7-2; CDR3nt: TGTGCCAGCAGCTTAGATGCCAGTAGCACAGATACGCAGTATTTT; CDR3aa: CASSLDASSTDTQYF
abundance: -; len: 12; j_gene: TRBJ2-5; d_gene: -; v_gene: TRBV9; CDR3nt: TGTGCCAGCAGCGAGGAGTTGGGGACCCAGTACTTC; CDR3aa: CASSEELGTQYF
abundance: -; len: 13; j_gene: TRBJ1-5; d_gene: TRBD1; v_gene: TRBV27; CDR3nt: TGTGCCAGCAGGGGACAGAGCAATCAGCCCCAGCATTTT; CDR3aa: CASRGQSNQPQHF
abundance: -; len: 18; j_gene: TRBJ1-3; d_gene: -; v_gene: TRBV21-1; CDR3nt: TGTGCCAGCAGCAAAGAGGACAGTCTAACCTTCTCTGGAAACACCATATATTTT; CDR3aa: CASSKEDSLTFSGNTIYF
abundance: -; len: 13; j_gene: TRBJ2-2; d_gene: -; v_gene: TRBV19; CDR3nt: TGTGCCAGTAGTGAACCGGGGACCGGGGAGCTGTTTTTT; CDR3aa: CASSEPGTGELFF
abundance: -; len: 15; j_gene: TRBJ1-4; d_gene: TRBD1; v_gene: TRBV5-1; CDR3nt: TGCGCCAGCACCCCAGGGGACAGGGTGGATGAAAAACTGTTTTTT; CDR3aa: CASTPGDRVDEKLFF
abundance: -; len: 19; j_gene: TRBJ2-2; d_gene: -; v_gene: TRBV7-6; CDR3nt: TGTGCCAGCAGCTTAGTTTCAAAGGGGGTAGTAGGAGACACCGGGGAGCTGTTTTTT; CDR3aa: CASSLVSKGVVGDTGELFF
abundance: -; len: 11; j_gene: TRBJ1-2; d_gene: -; v_gene: TRBV6-2/TRBV6-3; CDR3nt: TGTGCCAGCAGTTGGACCTATGGCTACACCTTC; CDR3aa: CASSWTYGYTF
abundance: -; len: 15; j_gene: TRBJ2-1; d_gene: -; v_gene: TRBV5-5; CDR3nt: TGTGCCAGCAGCGCGACTGGAAGCTCCTACAATGAGCAGTTCTTC; CDR3aa: CASSATGSSYNEQFF
abundance: -; len: 13; j_gene: TRBJ1-1; d_gene: -; v_gene: TRBV6-5; CDR3nt: TGTGCCAGCAGTTACTCAGCCCACACTGAAGCTTTCTTT; CDR3aa: CASSYSAHTEAFF
abundance: -; len: 13; j_gene: TRBJ1-1; d_gene: -; v_gene: TRBV7-7; CDR3nt: TGTGCCAGCGGCGAGGCCGTTAACACTGAAGCTTTCTTT; CDR3aa: CASGEAVNTEAFF
abundance: -; len: 16; j_gene: TRBJ2-4; d_gene: TRBD2; v_gene: TRBV6-2/TRBV6-3; CDR3nt: TGTGCCAGCACCCCCGGAGGAGCGGGACTGAAAAACATTCAGTACTTC; CDR3aa: CASTPGGAGLKNIQYF